This entry features one TCR beta chain sequence. The antigen is not known. PCR employed 60 Vbeta and 13 Jbeta primers. Clones were sequenced by immunoSEQ multiplex PCR, and TCRdb holds only the in-frame ones, with some missing. The sample lists about 69,000 clones, 76% occurring once. This entry comes from a study of cytomegalovirus exposure and HLA in healthy donors. The J segment lost 4 bases and the V segment lost 2 bases, leaving 2 bases of the junction unmatched. CDR1 GTSNPN and CDR2 SVGIG come from the germline V gene (reference sequence). The CDR3 consists of 14 residues. Broader study findings: Generally TCR sequences proved uncommon, though certain public TCRs appeared in numerous donors. It was reported in a later analysis that an Asian-associated ancestry cluster showed fewer N-insertions than the 666-donor mean.

The clonotype originates from a man between 18 and 29 years old in good health and CMV-seronegative. The source material was PBMCs. The genes are TRBV30 and TRBJ1-6; TRBD1 matches 7 bases. CDR3 nucleotides: TGTGCCTGGAGTAGGGACAGATATAATTCACCCCTCCACTTT. Its translation: CAWSRDRYNSPLHF. Together with reference TRBV30 and TRBJ1-6, the CDR3 gives the full variable domain: SQTIHQWPATLVQPVGSPLSLECTVEGTSNPNLYWYRQAAGRGLQLLFYSVGIGQISSEVPQNLSASRPQDRQFILSSKKLLLSDSGFYLCAWSRDRYNSPLHFGNGTRLTVT.